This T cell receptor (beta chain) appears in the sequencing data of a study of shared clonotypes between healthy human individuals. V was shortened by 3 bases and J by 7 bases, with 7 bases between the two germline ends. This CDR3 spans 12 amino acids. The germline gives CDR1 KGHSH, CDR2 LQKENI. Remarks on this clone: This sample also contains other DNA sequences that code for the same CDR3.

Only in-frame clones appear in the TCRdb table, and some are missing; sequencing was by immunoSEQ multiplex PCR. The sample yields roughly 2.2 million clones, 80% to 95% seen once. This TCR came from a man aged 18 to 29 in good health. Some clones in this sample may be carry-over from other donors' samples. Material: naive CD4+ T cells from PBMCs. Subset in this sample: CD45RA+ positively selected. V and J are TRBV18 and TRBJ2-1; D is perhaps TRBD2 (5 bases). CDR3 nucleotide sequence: TGTGCCAGCTCACCGACGGGGAATGAGCAGTTCTTC. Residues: CASSPTGNEQFF.